The entry below gives a single T cell receptor beta chain sequence along with its context. Its antigen is still unknown. This record comes from a study of cytomegalovirus exposure and HLA in healthy donors. Overall study results and limits: Later, an analysis found that common viral pathogens appeared to be linked with several of the most significant clusters. As confirmed in vitro, a few CMV-associated chains were specific for CMV antigens. A previous analysis found most TCR beta V segments productive roughly 90% or roughly 30% of the time.

Vbeta (60) and Jbeta (13) primers were used in the PCR. Only in-frame clones appear in the TCRdb table, and some are missing; sequencing was by immunoSEQ multiplex PCR. Of about 140,000 clones detected, roughly 86% appear once; the ten largest clones hold roughly 3.2%. This CDR3 region has 14 residues. The germline gives CDR1 SNHLY, CDR2 FYNNEI. V lost 7 bases and J lost 3; bases outside the gene matches: 7. This chain uses TRBV2 with TRBJ2-5; 8 nucleotides align to TRBD1. The TCR sequence derives from a man aged 18 to 35 in good health and CMV-seropositive. The sample taken for sequencing was PBMCs. The CDR3 is CASILDRAKETQYF. Written as DNA, the CDR3 is TGTGCCAGCATCCTGGACAGGGCAAAAGAGACCCAGTACTTC. Full variable domain (remainder filled in from reference TRBV2 and TRBJ2-5): EPEVTQTPSHQVTQMGQEVILRCVPISNHLYFYWYRQILGQKVEFLVSFYNNEISEKSEIFDDQFSVERPDGSNFTLKIRSTKLEDSAMYFCASILDRAKETQYFGPGTRLLVL.